This TCR beta chain originates from a study of T cell responses to AZD1222 COVID-19 vaccine. Study in general: Combined were second doses at about 4 or about 12 weeks. General study findings and limits: Reports say nearly half of spike-specific TCRs go after unmutated variant regions. With dominance at 160-218 and 743-854, vaccine-associated CD4 TCRs spanned spike. An increase in Spike-specific TCR breadth and depth was observed after two AZD1222 doses.

Only in-frame clones appear in the TCRdb table, and some are missing; sequencing was by immunoSEQ multiplex PCR. This table has about 180,000 clones, about 91% appearing once. Germline trimming cut 3 bases from V and 0 bases from J; bases unmatched to any gene: 3. This CDR3 is built from 15 residues. Germline CDR1 and CDR2: KGHSH and LQKENI. As regards this clone: The antigen is unknown.

This TCR came from an adult in good health. This sequence joins TRBV18 and TRBJ2-7; 9 positions match TRBD1. The sample was peripheral blood, taken on day 0 of AZD1222 vaccination. CDR3 protein: CASSPRTGDSYEQYF. CDR3 in DNA: TGTGCCAGCTCACCGCGGACAGGGGACTCCTACGAGCAGTACTTC.